The clone carrying this T cell receptor (beta chain) showed up just once. The antigen remains undetermined. Between the trimmed V and J ends, which lost 0 bases and 4 bases, there was a span of 18 bases. The CDR3 has 17 residues. Germline CDR1 SGHTA, CDR2 FQGNSA. The data were taken from a study of T cell repertoires in cytomegalovirus infection. One entry per CDR3 protein, called by TCRdb with MiXCR from the reads. The data show about 700,000 distinct CDR3 sequences, around 31% seen once. The source material was cultured PBMCs, sampled from culture after CMV antigen stimulation. This clonotype was obtained from a human donor in good health (CMV status not recorded). Some clones in this sample may be carry-over from other donors' samples. The chain carries TRBV7-2 and TRBJ2-5; D call uncertain. In nucleotides, the CDR3 is TGTGCCAGCAGCTTAGCAGCAGCAACCCCTGTATCAGAGACCCAGTACTTC. It translates to CASSLAAATPVSETQYF.